The 10 T cell receptor beta chains reported below all come from one sample, sequenced in a study of Ad26.COV2.S vaccination and SARS-CoV-2 variants. TCRdb's table, derived via immunoSEQ multiplex PCR, lists solely in-frame clones and lacks some. The data show hundreds of thousands of clones, with 70% to 90% seen just once and 1.5% held by the top ten. Indicated treatment: around 19 received Ad26.COV2.S at low or high dose, single or two shots; about 5 received placebo; per-sample allocation not given. Each sample was drawn 63 days after the first injection (of vaccine or placebo). Sample: peripheral blood, taken in a trial of Ad26.COV2.S vaccine versus placebo. Source of these receptors: a person between 18 and 65 years old who received the Ad26.COV2.S COVID-19 vaccine or a placebo.

In nucleotides, the CDR3 is TGTGCCAGTCGGGACAGGTCCACTGAAGCTTTCTTT. This sequence encodes CASRDRSTEAFF. This chain links TRBV19 with TRBJ1-1; 8 nucleotides align to TRBD1. CDR3 length: 12 amino acids. Germline CDR1 and CDR2: LNHDA and SQIVND (reference sequence). Losses at the gene ends were 8 bases for V and 4 bases for J; bases not matched to a gene: 3.

The chain links TRBV30 to TRBJ1-5; D not certain. V dropped 3 bases and J dropped 7 bases, with 13 bases sitting between them. The CDR3 extends over 13 amino acids. Germline CDR1 is GTSNPN and CDR2 is SVGIG (reference sequence). The CDR3: CAWSHTEFQPQHF. CDR3 bases: TGTGCCTGGAGCCATACCGAGTTCCAGCCCCAGCATTTT. Complete variable domain (other parts from reference TRBV30 and TRBJ1-5): SQTIHQWPATLVQPVGSPLSLECTVEGTSNPNLYWYRQAAGRGLQLLFYSVGIGQISSEVPQNLSASRPQDRQFILSSKKLLLSDSGFYLCAWSHTEFQPQHFGDGTRLSIL.

A remark on this clone: Other DNA sequences in the same sample also yield this CDR3. The rearrangement joins TRBV5-1 to TRBJ1-5; 9 bases are a match to TRBD1. The ends lost 4 bases at V and 5 bases at J; junction bases unmatched: 1. The CDR3 is 13 amino acids. CDR1 and CDR2 (germline): SGHRS, YFSETQ. The CDR3 protein is CASSRDRDQPQHF. CDR3 DNA sequence: TGCGCCAGCAGCAGGGACAGGGATCAGCCCCAGCATTTT.

As regards this clone: Other DNA sequences of this sample code for an identical CDR3. The CDR3 DNA reads TGTGCCAGCAGCCCCACCAGCTCTGGAAACACCATATATTTT. Amino acids: CASSPTSSGNTIYF. This chain uses TRBV3-1 (or the pseudogene TRBV3-2) with TRBJ1-3, with D uncertain. Per the germline V gene, CDR1 is LGHDT and CDR2 is YNNKEL (reference sequence). The CDR3 loop spans 14 amino acids. Trimming took off 4 bases at V and 0 bases at J, with 7 bases between the two ends.

This clone was recorded only once. The chain links TRBV7-2 to TRBJ1-1; D ambiguous. The CDR3 covers 15 residues. With 3 bases removed from V and 1 base from J, the gap between germline ends came to 12 bases. Looked up from germline, CDR1 is SGHTA and CDR2 is FQGNSA. CDR3 sequence reads: CASSFGLRSNTEAFF. The CDR3 DNA sequence: TGTGCCAGCAGCTTTGGTCTAAGATCGAACACTGAAGCTTTCTTT.

This chain joins TRBV9 and TRBJ1-3; no firm D call. Germline V gene sequence: CDR1 SGDLS, CDR2 YYNGEE. There are 14 residues in the CDR3. V gave up 0 bases and J gave up 2 bases, with 6 bases separating them. This CDR3 reads CASSVEAPGNTIYF. The CDR3 bases are TGTGCCAGCAGCGTAGAGGCCCCTGGAAACACCATATATTTT.

The chain carries TRBV7-9 and TRBJ1-3, with a tentative D call TRBD1 (5 bases). The V gene's germline CDR1 is SEHNR and CDR2 FQNEAQ (reference sequence). There are 15 residues in the CDR3. Trimming pared 5 bases from V and 0 bases from J, leaving 11 bases between. The CDR3 spells CASSPGTDSGNTIYF. Here the CDR3 DNA reads TGTGCCAGCAGCCCCGGGACGGACTCTGGAAACACCATATATTTT.

The V gene is TRBV27, the J gene TRBJ1-1; perhaps TRBD1 as D (5 bases). V lost 8 bases and J 7 bases, leaving 11 bases between the germline ends. Per the germline V gene, CDR1 is MNHEY and CDR2 is SMNVEV (reference sequence). CDR3 length equals 11 residues. CDR3 amino acids: CASLRGGEAFF. The CDR3 DNA reads as TGTGCCAGCTTAAGGGGAGGTGAAGCTTTCTTT.

This chain joins TRBV9 and TRBJ2-7; 7 bases line up with TRBD1. CDR3 size: 15 residues. Germline CDR1 reads SGDLS; CDR2 reads YYNGEE. The V and J ends lost 0 bases and 3 bases, in that order; junction bases with no gene match: 6. The CDR3 coding sequence is TGTGCCAGCAGCGTAGGGACAGGCTCCTACTACGAGCAGTACTTC. Its protein product is CASSVGTGSYYEQYF.

The rearrangement joins TRBV5-5 to TRBJ1-1; perhaps TRBD1 as D (6 bases). Trimming removed 0 bases at V and 1 base at J, with 10 bases between. The germline V gene encodes CDR1 SGHKS and CDR2 YYEKEE (reference sequence). The CDR3 runs 15 residues. This chain's CDR3 is CASSLVLGGNTEAFF. As DNA, the CDR3 is TGTGCCAGCAGCTTGGTTTTAGGGGGGAACACTGAAGCTTTCTTT.